These 14 T cell receptor beta chains were sequenced from one sample in a study of a mutant IDH1 vaccine in newly diagnosed glioma. The table came from immunoSEQ multiplex PCR; TCRdb's copy has only in-frame clones and leaves some out. The data show about 75,000 clones, roughly 90% seen once. No antigen has been assigned to these receptors. Documented time point: week 5, during vaccination. Every vaccine dose comprised 300 ug of mutant IDH1 20-mer peptide plus topical imiquimod. The starting material was PBMCs, obtained from a glioma patient whose treatment included an IDH1 peptide vaccine. All receptors derive from a woman in her fifties or sixties with glioma.

Worth noting for this clone: The sample has other DNA sequences that encode this CDR3 too. The gene calls are TRBV5-4 and TRBJ1-1; no reliable D call. Germline assignment: CDR1 SGHNT and CDR2 YYREEE (reference sequence). The CDR3 is 12 residues long. V shed 2 bases and J shed 2 bases, with 4 bases lying between them. The CDR3 coding sequence is TGTGCCAGCAGCTTTTCTAACACTGAAGCTTTCTTT. Translation gives CASSFSNTEAFF. Looking up the rest from reference TRBV5-4 and TRBJ1-1 gives the full variable domain: ETGVTQSPTHLIKTRGQQVTLRCSSQSGHNTVSWYQQALGQGPQFIFQYYREEENGRGNFPPRFSGLQFPNYSSELNVNALELDDSALYLCASSFSNTEAFFGQGTRLTVV.

The J gene is TRBJ2-3, the V gene TRBV19, with 7 bases lining up with TRBD1. This CDR3 is built from 17 residues. Germline V gene lookup returns CDR1 LNHDA and CDR2 SQIVND (reference sequence). Trimming cost V 5 bases and J 1 base; bases outside gene matches: 12. The CDR3 loop is CASSSGTVRPGTDTQYF. The CDR3, as DNA: TGTGCCAGTAGTTCGGGGACAGTCCGGCCCGGCACAGATACGCAGTATTTT.

The V call is TRBV4-1, the J call TRBJ1-2; no reliable D call. Trimming removed 2 bases from V and 4 bases from J, with 8 bases in between. The germline V gene encodes CDR1 MGHRA and CDR2 YSYEKL. The CDR3 length is 13 residues. The DNA for the CDR3 is TGCGCCAGCAGCCAAAATGTTGGCTATGGCTACACCTTC. Its protein is CASSQNVGYGYTF.

This chain links TRBV9 with TRBJ1-1, with a weak D call TRBD1 (6 bases). The CDR3 runs to 13 residues. Germline CDR1 reads SGDLS; CDR2 reads YYNGEE. V was pared by 4 bases and J by 12 bases, with 19 bases between. The CDR3: CASSLKITGPSFF. The CDR3 nucleotides are TGTGCCAGCAGCTTAAAAATTACAGGGCCGTCTTTCTTT.

The gene calls are TRBV2 and TRBJ1-5; D ambiguous. The CDR3 extends over 12 amino acids. From germline, CDR1 is SNHLY and CDR2 FYNNEI. Trimming left V 1 base short and J 6 bases short, with 4 bases between. CDR3 sequence reads: CASSEGSQPQHF. As DNA, the CDR3 is TGTGCCAGCAGTGAAGGGAGTCAGCCCCAGCATTTT.

The V call is TRBV6-5, the J call TRBJ2-7; 8 bases line up with TRBD2. Trimming took 6 bases from V and 2 from J; bases not matched to a gene: 9. Looked up from germline, CDR1 is MNHEY and CDR2 is SVGAGI. The CDR3 runs to 15 residues. CDR3 DNA: TGTGCCAGCAGCCGAACTAGCGGAGCCCCCTACGAGCAGTACTTC. Translated: CASSRTSGAPYEQYF.

V and J are TRBV5-1 and TRBJ2-7; TRBD2 agrees at 9 bases. Germline values: CDR1 SGHRS, CDR2 YFSETQ. CDR3 size: 17 residues. V lost 0 bases and J lost 5; bases outside the gene matches: 12. CDR3 region: CASSLVGSGSYVNEQYF. In nucleotides, the CDR3 is TGCGCCAGCAGCTTGGTTGGTAGCGGGAGTTACGTGAACGAGCAGTACTTC.

This clone was picked up one time. The V and J genes are TRBV5-1 and TRBJ2-5, with unresolved D. CDR3 length: 13 residues. Germline loops: CDR1 SGHRS, CDR2 YFSETQ. The V and J ends lost 4 bases and 2 bases respectively, with 9 bases between them. This CDR3 reads CASSPTKQETQYF. The CDR3 DNA reads TGCGCCAGCAGCCCGACGAAACAAGAGACCCAGTACTTC.

CDR3 loop: CASSYSRGRVNNEQFF. The CDR3 bases are TGTGCCAGCAGTTACTCGAGAGGGAGGGTTAACAATGAGCAGTTCTTC. The rearrangement joins TRBV6-5 to TRBJ2-1; 7 positions match TRBD2. Germline V gene lookup returns CDR1 MNHEY and CDR2 SVGAGI. The J segment lost 5 bases and the V segment lost 0 bases, leaving 7 bases of the junction unmatched. CDR3 length: 16 residues.

This clone showed up just once. This sequence joins TRBV18 and TRBJ1-2; D may be TRBD1 (6 bases). The CDR3 loop spans 17 amino acids. Trimming stripped 6 bases from V and 0 bases from J, with 20 bases between. Germline CDR1 reads KGHSH; CDR2 reads LQKENI. CDR3 bases: TGTGCCAGCTCTCTTTATACAGGGATTGGAGCTAACTATGGCTACACCTTC. Its translation: CASSLYTGIGANYGYTF.

This sequence joins TRBV28 and TRBJ1-2; possible D gene TRBD1, 5 bases. Trimming shortened V by 2 bases and J by 4 bases, and 11 bases separated the two germline ends. Germline CDR1 MDHEN, CDR2 SYDVKM. The CDR3 extends over 14 amino acids. CDR3 sequence (DNA): TGTGCCAGCAGTTTAGATGGGGCACTCTATGGCTACACCTTC. Residues: CASSLDGALYGYTF.

The rearrangement joins TRBV28 to TRBJ1-1, with 10 bases aligning to TRBD1. With 5 bases clipped from V and 5 bases from J, the junction kept 14 bases outside the gene matches. Germline V gives CDR1 MDHEN, CDR2 SYDVKM. This CDR3 contains 17 residues. CDR3 in amino acids: CASSPSGQGGWRTEAFF. Here the CDR3 DNA reads TGTGCCAGCAGTCCATCCGGACAGGGGGGTTGGAGAACTGAAGCTTTCTTT.

V is TRBV28 and J is TRBJ2-3; D is perhaps TRBD1 or TRBD2 (5 bases each). CDR1 MDHEN and CDR2 SYDVKM come from the germline V gene. The V and J ends lost 6 bases and 4 bases respectively, with 20 bases between them. This CDR3 comprises 16 residues. The CDR3 reads CASSSPGRALPDTQYF. Here the CDR3 DNA reads TGTGCCAGCAGCTCCCCGGGGCGGGCCTTACCAGATACGCAGTATTTT. The whole variable domain, remainder taken from reference TRBV28 and TRBJ2-3, is DVKVTQSSRYLVKRTGEKVFLECVQDMDHENMFWYRQDPGLGLRLIYFSYDVKMKEKGDIPEGYSVSREKKERFSLILESASTNQTSMYLCASSSPGRALPDTQYFGPGTRLTVL.

The CDR3 reads CASSLGASVRETQYF. The CDR3 region has the DNA TGCGCCAGCAGCTTGGGGGCCTCCGTCAGGGAGACCCAGTACTTC. The rearrangement links TRBV5-1 to TRBJ2-5; no definite D call. This CDR3 is built from 15 residues. Trimming removed 0 bases at V and 5 bases at J, with 14 bases between. CDR1 and CDR2 (germline): SGHRS, YFSETQ.